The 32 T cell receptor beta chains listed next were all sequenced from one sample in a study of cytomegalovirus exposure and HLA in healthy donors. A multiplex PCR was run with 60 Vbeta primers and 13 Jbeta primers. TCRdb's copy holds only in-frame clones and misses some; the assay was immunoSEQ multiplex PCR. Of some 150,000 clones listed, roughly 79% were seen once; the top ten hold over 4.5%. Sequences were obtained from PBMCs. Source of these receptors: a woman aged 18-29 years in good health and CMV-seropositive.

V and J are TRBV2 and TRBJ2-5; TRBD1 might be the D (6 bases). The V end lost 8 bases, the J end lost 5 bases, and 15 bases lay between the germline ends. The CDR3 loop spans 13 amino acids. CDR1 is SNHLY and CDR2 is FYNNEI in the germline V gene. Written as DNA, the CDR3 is TGTGCCAGCTCCCCACAGGGTAAGGAGACCCAGTACTTC. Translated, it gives CASSPQGKETQYF.

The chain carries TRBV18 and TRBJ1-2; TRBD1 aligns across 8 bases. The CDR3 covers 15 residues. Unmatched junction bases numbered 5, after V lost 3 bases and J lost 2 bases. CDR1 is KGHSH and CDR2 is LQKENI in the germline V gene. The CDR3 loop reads CASSPLDRGNYGYTF. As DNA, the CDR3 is TGTGCCAGCTCACCTCTCGACAGGGGAAACTATGGCTACACCTTC.

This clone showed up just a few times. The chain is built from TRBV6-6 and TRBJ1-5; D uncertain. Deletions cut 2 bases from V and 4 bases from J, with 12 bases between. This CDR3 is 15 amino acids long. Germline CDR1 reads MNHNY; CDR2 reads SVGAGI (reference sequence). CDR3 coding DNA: TGTGCCAGCAGTTACAAGGCAGGTGAGAATCAGCCCCAGCATTTT. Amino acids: CASSYKAGENQPQHF.

The CDR3 here is CASSLDPTSPTFF. The CDR3 DNA sequence: TGTGCCAGCAGCTTAGACCCCACTTCCCCGACTTTCTTT. The chain links TRBV11-2 to TRBJ1-1; D call uncertain. The CDR3 spans 13 residues. Germline V lookup: CDR1 SGHAT, CDR2 FQNNGV. V was pared by 0 bases and J by 12 bases, with 14 bases between.

In DNA form, the CDR3 reads TGTGCCAGCAGTCTCAGGGATTTCCAGTACTTC. This codes for CASSLRDFQYF. The genes are TRBV28 and TRBJ2-4; a weak D match, TRBD1 (5 bases). The germline gives CDR1 MDHEN, CDR2 SYDVKM. The V end was cut by 5 bases, the J end by 13 bases, with 12 bases between. The CDR3 has 11 residues.

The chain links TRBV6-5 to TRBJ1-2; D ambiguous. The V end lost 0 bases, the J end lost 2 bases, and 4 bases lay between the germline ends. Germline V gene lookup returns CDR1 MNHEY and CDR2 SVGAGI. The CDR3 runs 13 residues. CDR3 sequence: CASSYSPNYGYTF. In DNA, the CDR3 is TGTGCCAGCAGTTACTCTCCGAACTATGGCTACACCTTC.

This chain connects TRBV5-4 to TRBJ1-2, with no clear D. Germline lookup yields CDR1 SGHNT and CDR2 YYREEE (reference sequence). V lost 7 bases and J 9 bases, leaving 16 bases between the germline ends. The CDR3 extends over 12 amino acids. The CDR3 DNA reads TGTGCCAGCGGCGAGGGTCGTCTGAGCTACACCTTC. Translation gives CASGEGRLSYTF.

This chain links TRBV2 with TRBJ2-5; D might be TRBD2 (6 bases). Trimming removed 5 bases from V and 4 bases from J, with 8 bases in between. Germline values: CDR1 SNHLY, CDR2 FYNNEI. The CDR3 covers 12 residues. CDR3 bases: TGTGCCAGCAGTCAGGGAGGAGAGACCCAGTACTTC. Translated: CASSQGGETQYF. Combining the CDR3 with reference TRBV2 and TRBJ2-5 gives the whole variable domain EPEVTQTPSHQVTQMGQEVILRCVPISNHLYFYWYRQILGQKVEFLVSFYNNEISEKSEIFDDQFSVERPDGSNFTLKIRSTKLEDSAMYFCASSQGGETQYFGPGTRLLVL.

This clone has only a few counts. The CDR3 region is CASSMQGDSSYNEQFF. Written as DNA, the CDR3 is TGCGCCAGCAGCATGCAGGGGGATAGCTCCTACAATGAGCAGTTCTTC. The rearrangement links TRBV5-1 to TRBJ2-1, with TRBD1 matching over 7 bases. The CDR3 covers 16 residues. The V segment lost 4 bases and the J segment 0 bases; nucleotides outside the gene matches: 7. Per the germline V gene, CDR1 is SGHRS and CDR2 is YFSETQ.

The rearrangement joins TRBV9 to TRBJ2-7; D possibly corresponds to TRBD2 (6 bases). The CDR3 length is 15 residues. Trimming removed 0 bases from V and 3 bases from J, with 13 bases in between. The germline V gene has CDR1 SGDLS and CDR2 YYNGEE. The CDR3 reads CASSVDPGTVYEQYF. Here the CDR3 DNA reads TGTGCCAGCAGCGTAGATCCAGGGACTGTCTACGAGCAGTACTTC.

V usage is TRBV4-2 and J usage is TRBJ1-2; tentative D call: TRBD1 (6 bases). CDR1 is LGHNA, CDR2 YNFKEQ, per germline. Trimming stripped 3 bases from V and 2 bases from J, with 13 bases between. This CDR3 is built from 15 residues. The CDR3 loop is CASSQAQGTNYGYTF. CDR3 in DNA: TGTGCCAGCAGCCAGGCGCAGGGGACGAACTATGGCTACACCTTC.

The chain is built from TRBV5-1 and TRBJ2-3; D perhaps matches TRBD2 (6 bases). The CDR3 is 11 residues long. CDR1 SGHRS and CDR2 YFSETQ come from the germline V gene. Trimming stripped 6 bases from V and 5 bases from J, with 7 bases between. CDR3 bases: TGCGCCAGCACGGGAGTAGATACGCAGTATTTT. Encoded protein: CASTGVDTQYF. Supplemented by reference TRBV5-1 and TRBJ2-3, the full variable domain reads KAGVTQTPRYLIKTRGQQVTLSCSPISGHRSVSWYQQTPGQGLQFLFEYFSETQRNKGNFPGRFSGRQFSNSRSEMNVSTLELGDSALYLCASTGVDTQYFGPGTRLTVL.

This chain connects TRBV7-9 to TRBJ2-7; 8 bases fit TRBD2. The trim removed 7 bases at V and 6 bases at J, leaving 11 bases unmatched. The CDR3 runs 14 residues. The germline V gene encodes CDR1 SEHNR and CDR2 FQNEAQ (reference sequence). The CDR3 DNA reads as TGTGCCAGCACCCCCGGACTAGCAGGTGGCGAGCAGTACTTC. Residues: CASTPGLAGGEQYF.

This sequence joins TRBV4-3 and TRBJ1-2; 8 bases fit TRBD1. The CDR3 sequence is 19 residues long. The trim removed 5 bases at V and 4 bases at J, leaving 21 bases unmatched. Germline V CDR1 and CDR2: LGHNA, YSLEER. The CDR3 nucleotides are TGCGCCAGCAGCGCATGGACAGGGCTAAACCCTAGGCGTGTCTATGGCTACACCTTC. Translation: CASSAWTGLNPRRVYGYTF.

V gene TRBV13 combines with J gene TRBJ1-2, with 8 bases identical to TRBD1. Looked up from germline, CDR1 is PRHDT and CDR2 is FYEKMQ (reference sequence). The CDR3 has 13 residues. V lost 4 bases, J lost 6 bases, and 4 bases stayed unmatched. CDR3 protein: CASSSTGGNGYTF. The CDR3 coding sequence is TGTGCCAGCAGCTCCACAGGGGGTAATGGCTACACCTTC. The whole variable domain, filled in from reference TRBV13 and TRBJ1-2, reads AAGVIQSPRHLIKEKRETATLKCYPIPRHDTVYWYQQGPGQDPQFLISFYEKMQSDKGSIPDRFSAQQFSDYHSELNMSSLELGDSALYFCASSSTGGNGYTFGSGTRLTVV.

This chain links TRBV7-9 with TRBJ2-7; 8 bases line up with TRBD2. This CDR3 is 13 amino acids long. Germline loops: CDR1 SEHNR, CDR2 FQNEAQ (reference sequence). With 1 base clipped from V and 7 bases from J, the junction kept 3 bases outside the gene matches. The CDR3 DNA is TGTGCCAGCAGCTTAGGGTCGGGAGGGGAGCAGTACTTC. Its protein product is CASSLGSGGEQYF. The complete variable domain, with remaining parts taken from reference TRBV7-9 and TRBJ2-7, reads DTGVSQNPRHKITKRGQNVTFRCDPISEHNRLYWYRQTLGQGPEFLTYFQNEAQLEKSRLLSDRFSAERPKGSFSTLEIQRTEQGDSAMYLCASSLGSGGEQYFGPGTRLTVT.

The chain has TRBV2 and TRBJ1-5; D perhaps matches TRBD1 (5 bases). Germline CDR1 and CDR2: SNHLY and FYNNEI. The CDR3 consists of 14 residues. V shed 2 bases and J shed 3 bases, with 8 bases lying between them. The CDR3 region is CASSERQYNQPQHF. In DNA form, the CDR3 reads TGTGCCAGCAGTGAAAGACAGTACAATCAGCCCCAGCATTTT.

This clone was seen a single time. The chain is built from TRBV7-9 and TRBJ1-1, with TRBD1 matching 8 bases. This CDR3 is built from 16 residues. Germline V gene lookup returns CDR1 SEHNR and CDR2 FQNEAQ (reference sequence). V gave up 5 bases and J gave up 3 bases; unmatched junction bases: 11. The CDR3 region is CASSPVTGADDTEAFF. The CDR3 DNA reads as TGTGCCAGCAGCCCCGTGACAGGGGCGGACGACACTGAAGCTTTCTTT.

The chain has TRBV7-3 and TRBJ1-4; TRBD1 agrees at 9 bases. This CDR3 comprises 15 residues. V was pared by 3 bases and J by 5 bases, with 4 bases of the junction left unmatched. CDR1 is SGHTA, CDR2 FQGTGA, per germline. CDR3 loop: CASSLTGGTNEKLFF. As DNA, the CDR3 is TGTGCCAGCAGCTTGACAGGGGGGACGAATGAAAAACTGTTTTTT.

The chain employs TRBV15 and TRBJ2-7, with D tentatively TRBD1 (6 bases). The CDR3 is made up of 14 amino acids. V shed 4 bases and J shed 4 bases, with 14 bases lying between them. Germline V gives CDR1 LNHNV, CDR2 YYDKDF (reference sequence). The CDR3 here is CATSTRTAFYEQYF. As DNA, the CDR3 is TGTGCCACCAGCACCCGGACAGCTTTTTACGAGCAGTACTTC.

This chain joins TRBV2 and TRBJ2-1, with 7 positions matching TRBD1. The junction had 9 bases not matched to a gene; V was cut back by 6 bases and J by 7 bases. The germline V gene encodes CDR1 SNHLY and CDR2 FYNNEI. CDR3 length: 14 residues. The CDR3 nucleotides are TGTGCCAGCAGGTCCGGGACAGAAATAAATGAGCAGTTCTTC. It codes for CASRSGTEINEQFF.

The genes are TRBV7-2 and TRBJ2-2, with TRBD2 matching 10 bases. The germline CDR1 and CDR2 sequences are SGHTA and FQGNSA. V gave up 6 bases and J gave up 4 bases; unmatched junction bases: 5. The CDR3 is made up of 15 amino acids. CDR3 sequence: CASREVAGGTGELFF. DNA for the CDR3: TGTGCCAGCAGGGAGGTAGCGGGGGGCACCGGGGAGCTGTTTTTT.

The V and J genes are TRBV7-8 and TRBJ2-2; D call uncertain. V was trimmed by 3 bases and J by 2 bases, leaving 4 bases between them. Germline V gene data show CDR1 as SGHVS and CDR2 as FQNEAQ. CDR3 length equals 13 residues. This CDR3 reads CASSFVNTGELFF. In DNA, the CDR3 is TGTGCCAGCAGCTTCGTTAACACCGGGGAGCTGTTTTTT.

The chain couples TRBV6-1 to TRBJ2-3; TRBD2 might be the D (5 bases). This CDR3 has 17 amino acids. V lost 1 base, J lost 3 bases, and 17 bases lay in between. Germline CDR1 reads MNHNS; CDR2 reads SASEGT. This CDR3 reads CASSEVPGSRNTDTQYF. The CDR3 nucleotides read TGTGCCAGCAGTGAAGTTCCGGGGTCCAGAAATACAGATACGCAGTATTTT.

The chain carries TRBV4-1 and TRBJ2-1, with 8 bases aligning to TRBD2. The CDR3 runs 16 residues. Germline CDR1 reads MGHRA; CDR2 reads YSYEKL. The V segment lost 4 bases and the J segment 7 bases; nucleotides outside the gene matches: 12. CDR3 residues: CASSRTGGVLGNEQFF. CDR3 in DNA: TGCGCCAGCAGCCGGACCGGGGGGGTACTGGGGAATGAGCAGTTCTTC.

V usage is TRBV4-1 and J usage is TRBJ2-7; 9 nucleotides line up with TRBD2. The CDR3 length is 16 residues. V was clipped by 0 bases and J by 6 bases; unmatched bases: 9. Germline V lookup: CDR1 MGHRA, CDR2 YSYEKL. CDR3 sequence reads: CASSQDRGGGAIEQYF. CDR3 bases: TGCGCCAGCAGCCAAGATCGCGGCGGGGGGGCTATCGAGCAGTACTTC.

CDR3 nucleotide sequence: TGTGCCAGCAGTGACCCAGGGGGCAACCGACGACAGCCCCAGCATTTT. Translated: CASSDPGGNRRQPQHF. The genes are TRBV6-4 and TRBJ1-5, with 8 bases aligning to TRBD1. CDR1 MRHNA and CDR2 SNTAGT come from the germline V gene. V shed 2 bases, J shed 7 bases, and the junction held 10 bases outside the gene matches. The length of the CDR3 is 16 residues.

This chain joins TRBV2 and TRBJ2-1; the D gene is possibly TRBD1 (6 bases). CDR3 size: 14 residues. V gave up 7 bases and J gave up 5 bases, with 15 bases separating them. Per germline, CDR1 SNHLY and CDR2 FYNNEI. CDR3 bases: TGTGCCAGCATGGTGGGGGCCTGGGACAATGAGCAGTTCTTC. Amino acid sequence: CASMVGAWDNEQFF.

CDR3 nucleotides: TGTGCCAGCAACGACCTCGACAGGGGCGATAACTATGGCTACACCTTC. Protein: CASNDLDRGDNYGYTF. The rearrangement uses TRBV2 and TRBJ1-2; 8 positions match TRBD1. J gave up 1 base and V 7 bases, and 11 bases lay outside the gene matches. This CDR3 spans 16 amino acids. CDR1 is SNHLY and CDR2 is FYNNEI in the germline V gene.

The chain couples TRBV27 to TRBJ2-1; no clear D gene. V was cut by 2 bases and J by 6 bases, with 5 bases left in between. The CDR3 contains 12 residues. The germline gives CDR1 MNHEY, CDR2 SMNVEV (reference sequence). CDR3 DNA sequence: TGTGCCAGCAGTTTAACCGGCAATGAGCAGTTCTTC. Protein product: CASSLTGNEQFF.

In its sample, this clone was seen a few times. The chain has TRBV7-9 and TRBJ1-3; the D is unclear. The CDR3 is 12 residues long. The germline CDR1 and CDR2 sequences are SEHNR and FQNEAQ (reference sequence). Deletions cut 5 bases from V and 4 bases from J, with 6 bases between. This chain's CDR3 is CASSPEGNTIYF. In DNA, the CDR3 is TGTGCCAGCAGCCCAGAAGGAAACACCATATATTTT.

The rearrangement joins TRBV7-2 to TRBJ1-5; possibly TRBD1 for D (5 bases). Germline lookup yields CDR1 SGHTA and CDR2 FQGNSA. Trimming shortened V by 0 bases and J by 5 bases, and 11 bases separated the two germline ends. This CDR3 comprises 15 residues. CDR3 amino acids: CASSLAQGGDQPQHF. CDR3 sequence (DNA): TGTGCCAGCAGCTTAGCGCAGGGAGGCGATCAGCCCCAGCATTTT.